These 2 T cell receptor beta chains were sequenced from one sample in a study of blood T cells in healthy people across ages. With a J-beta primer mix and a sample-barcoded 5' primer, a second PCR ran about 7 to 12 cycles. TCRdb passed the 5' RACE reads through MiXCR, listing each CDR3 protein once. The sample consists of about 510,000 distinct CDR3 sequences, roughly a quarter of them appearing once. These data also formed part of another study, on T cells of mothers and their children.

Sample: blood. These TCRs come from a boy aged 2-9 years in good health.

This clonotype was seen a handful of times. Being one base from a much bigger clone, this may be a read error. The chain links TRBV6-2 or TRBV6-3 to TRBJ1-2; D is perhaps TRBD1 (6 bases). This CDR3 is built from 13 residues. Germline V gene sequence: CDR1 MNHEY, CDR2 SVGEGT. The CDR3: CASSYRDNYGYAF. The DNA of the CDR3 is TGTGCCAGCAGTTACCGGGACAACTATGGCTACGCCTTC.

Only a few counts were recorded for this clonotype. The J gene is TRBJ2-3, the V gene TRBV6-5; a possible D gene is TRBD2 (6 bases). Germline assignment: CDR1 MNHEY and CDR2 SVGAGI. The CDR3 covers 15 residues. V was cut by 6 bases and J by 2 bases, with 15 bases left in between. This CDR3 is CASRKSAGITDTQYF. CDR3 coding DNA: TGTGCCAGCAGAAAGTCCGCGGGGATCACAGATACGCAGTATTTT.